The subject of this entry is one TCR beta chain. This beta chain is a stray sequence in a library constructed for alpha chains; its clone size is not meaningful. Individual TCR cDNA molecules each bore their own unique molecular identifier. TCRdb redid the calling of the 5' RACE reads with MiXCR, one entry per CDR3 protein. The sample yields about 3,300 distinct CDR3 sequences, approximately 30% seen once. The data stem from a study of spatial heterogeneity in lung cancer. Looking at the study overall: A consistent excess of beta-chain over alpha-chain sequences was detected.

V was clipped by 6 bases and J by 6 bases, with 4 bases between them. Germline loops: CDR1 ENHRY, CDR2 SYGVKD. The CDR3 is 10 residues long. Sample time point: sample taken at primary tumor resection. Material for sequencing was whole RNA from tumor, nontumor lung or frozen PBMC, left unsorted. Samples were obtained from around 72 donors, all untreated early-stage non-small cell lung cancer patients. The source material was PBMCs, sampled at surgery. The rearrangement links TRBV10-3 to TRBJ2-3; no reliable D call. This sequence was found in a female donor with early-stage non-small cell lung cancer. This CDR3 reads CAIRVDTQYF. The CDR3 DNA reads TGTGCCATCAGAGTGGATACGCAGTATTTT.